This T cell receptor (beta chain) was found in a study of blood T cell repertoires in COVID-19. Study overall: Samples representing acute and convalescent COVID-19 were sourced from the United States, Italy and Spain. PBMCs, B-cell-depleted T cells, or T cells were the source of the cDNA or gDNA that made up the material.

Source study methods: Estimation of nucleated cell counts relied on the amplification of reference gene primers. Only in-frame clones appear in the TCRdb table, and some are missing; sequencing was by immunoSEQ multiplex PCR. The V and J calls and the clone size are those of that table, but D and trimming were determined from the DNA. There are about 150,000 clones in the sample; 88% occur only once, and roughly 2% lies in the top ten. Germline CDR1 SGHTS, CDR2 YDEGEE. The CDR3 is 16 amino acids. V lost 0 bases to trimming and J lost 0 bases; unmatched junction nucleotides: 5. This TCR was recovered from a man aged 45-65 years who had recovered from COVID-19. The sequenced material came from peripheral blood. The chain couples TRBV5-8 to TRBJ2-5, with 7 bases identical to TRBD1. CDR3 sequence: CASSLGTGANQETQYF. The CDR3 region has the DNA TGTGCCAGCAGCTTGGGGACAGGAGCAAACCAAGAGACCCAGTACTTC.